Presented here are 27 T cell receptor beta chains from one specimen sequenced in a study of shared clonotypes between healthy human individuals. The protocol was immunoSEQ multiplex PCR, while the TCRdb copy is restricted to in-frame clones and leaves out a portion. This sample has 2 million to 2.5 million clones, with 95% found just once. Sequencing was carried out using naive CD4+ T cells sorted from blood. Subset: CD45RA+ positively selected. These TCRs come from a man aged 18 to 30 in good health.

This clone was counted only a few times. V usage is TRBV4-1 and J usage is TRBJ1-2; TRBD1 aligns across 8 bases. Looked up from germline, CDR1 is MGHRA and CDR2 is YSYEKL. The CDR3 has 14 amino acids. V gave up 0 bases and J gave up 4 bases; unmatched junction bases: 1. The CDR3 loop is CASSQEGQVYGYTF. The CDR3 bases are TGCGCCAGCAGCCAAGAGGGACAGGTCTATGGCTACACCTTC.

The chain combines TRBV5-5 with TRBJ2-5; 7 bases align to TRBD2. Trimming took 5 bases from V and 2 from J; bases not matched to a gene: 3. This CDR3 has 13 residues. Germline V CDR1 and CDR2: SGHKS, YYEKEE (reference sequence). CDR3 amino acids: CASRSGLQETQYF. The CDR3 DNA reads TGTGCCAGCAGGTCGGGACTACAAGAGACCCAGTACTTC.

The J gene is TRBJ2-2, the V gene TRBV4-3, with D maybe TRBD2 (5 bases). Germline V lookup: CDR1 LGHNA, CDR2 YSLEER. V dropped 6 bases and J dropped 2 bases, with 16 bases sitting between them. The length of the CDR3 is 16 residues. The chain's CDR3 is CASRPADSFNTGELFF. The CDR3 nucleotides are TGCGCCAGCAGACCCGCGGACTCGTTCAACACCGGGGAGCTGTTTTTT.

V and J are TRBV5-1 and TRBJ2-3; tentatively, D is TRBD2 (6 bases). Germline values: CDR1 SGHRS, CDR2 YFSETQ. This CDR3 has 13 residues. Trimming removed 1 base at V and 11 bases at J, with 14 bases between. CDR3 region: CASSLLGGGEQYF. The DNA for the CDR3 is TGCGCCAGCAGCTTGCTGGGGGGAGGAGAGCAGTATTTT.

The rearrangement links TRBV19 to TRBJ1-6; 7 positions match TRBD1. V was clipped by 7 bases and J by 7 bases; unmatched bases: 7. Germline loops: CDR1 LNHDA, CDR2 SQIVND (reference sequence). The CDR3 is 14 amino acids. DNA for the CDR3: TGTGCCAGTACCTCGGGACAGTTAAATTCACCCCTCCACTTT. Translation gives CASTSGQLNSPLHF. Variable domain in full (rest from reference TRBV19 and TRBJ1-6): DGGITQSPKYLFRKEGQNVTLSCEQNLNHDAMYWYRQDPGQGLRLIYYSQIVNDFQKGDIAEGYSVSREKKESFPLTVTSAQKNPTAFYLCASTSGQLNSPLHFGNGTRLTVT.

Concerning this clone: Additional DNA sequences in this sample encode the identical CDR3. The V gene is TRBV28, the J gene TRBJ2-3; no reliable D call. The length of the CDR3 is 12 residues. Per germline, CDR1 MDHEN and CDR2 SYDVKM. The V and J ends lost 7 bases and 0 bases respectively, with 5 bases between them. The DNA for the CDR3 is TGTGCCAGCACCTCGAGCACAGATACGCAGTATTTT. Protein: CASTSSTDTQYF. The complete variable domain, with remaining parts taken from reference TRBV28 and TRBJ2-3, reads DVKVTQSSRYLVKRTGEKVFLECVQDMDHENMFWYRQDPGLGLRLIYFSYDVKMKEKGDIPEGYSVSREKKERFSLILESASTNQTSMYLCASTSSTDTQYFGPGTRLTVL.

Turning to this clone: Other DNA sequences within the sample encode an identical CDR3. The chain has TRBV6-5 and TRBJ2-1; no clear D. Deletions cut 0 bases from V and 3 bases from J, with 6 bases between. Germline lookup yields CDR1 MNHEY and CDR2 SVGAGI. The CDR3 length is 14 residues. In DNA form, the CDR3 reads TGTGCCAGCAGTTACTCGCCGAGCTACAATGAGCAGTTCTTC. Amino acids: CASSYSPSYNEQFF.

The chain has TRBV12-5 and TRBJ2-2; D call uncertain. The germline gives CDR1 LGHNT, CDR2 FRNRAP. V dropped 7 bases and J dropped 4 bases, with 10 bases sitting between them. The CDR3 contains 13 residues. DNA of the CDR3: TGTGCTAGTGCGACCGGCAGCACCGGGGAGCTGTTTTTT. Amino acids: CASATGSTGELFF.

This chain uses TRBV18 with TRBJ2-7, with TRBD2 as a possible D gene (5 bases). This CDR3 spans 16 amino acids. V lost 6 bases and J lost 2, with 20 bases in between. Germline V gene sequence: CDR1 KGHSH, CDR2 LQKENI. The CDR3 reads CASSIKVPGSTYEQYF. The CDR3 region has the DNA TGTGCCAGCTCGATTAAGGTACCGGGATCTACCTACGAGCAGTACTTC.

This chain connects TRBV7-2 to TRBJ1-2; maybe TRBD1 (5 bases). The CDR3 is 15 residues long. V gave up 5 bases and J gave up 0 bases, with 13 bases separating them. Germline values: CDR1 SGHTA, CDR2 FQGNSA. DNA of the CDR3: TGTGCCAGCAGCCGACCACAGGTCACTAACTATGGCTACACCTTC. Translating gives CASSRPQVTNYGYTF.

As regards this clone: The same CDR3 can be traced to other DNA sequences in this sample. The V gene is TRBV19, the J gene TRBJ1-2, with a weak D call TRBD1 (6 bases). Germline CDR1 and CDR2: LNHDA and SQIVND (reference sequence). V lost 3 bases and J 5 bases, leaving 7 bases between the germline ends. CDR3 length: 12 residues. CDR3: CASSITGYGYTF. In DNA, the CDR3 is TGTGCCAGTAGTATTACAGGGTATGGCTACACCTTC.

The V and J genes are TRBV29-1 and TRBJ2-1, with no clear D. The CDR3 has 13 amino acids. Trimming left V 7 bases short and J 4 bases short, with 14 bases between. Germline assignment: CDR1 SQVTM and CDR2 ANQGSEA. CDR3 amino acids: CSATTGGYNEQFF. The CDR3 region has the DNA TGCAGCGCAACGACGGGCGGATACAATGAGCAGTTCTTC.

The CDR3 bases are TGTGCCAGCCGCTTTTGGGGTACGAACACTGAAGCTTTCTTT. It is translated as CASRFWGTNTEAFF. The chain joins TRBV27 to TRBJ1-1; D remains ambiguous. The CDR3 is 14 amino acids. Germline CDR1 and CDR2: MNHEY and SMNVEV (reference sequence). Trimming shortened V by 8 bases and J by 1 base, and 14 bases separated the two germline ends.

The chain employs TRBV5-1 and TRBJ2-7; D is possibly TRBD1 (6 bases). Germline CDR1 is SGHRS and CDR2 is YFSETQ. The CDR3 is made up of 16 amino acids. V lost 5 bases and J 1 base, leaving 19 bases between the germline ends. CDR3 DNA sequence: TGCGCCAGCAGTAATACCGGGACATTATATTCCTACGAGCAGTACTTC. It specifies CASSNTGTLYSYEQYF.

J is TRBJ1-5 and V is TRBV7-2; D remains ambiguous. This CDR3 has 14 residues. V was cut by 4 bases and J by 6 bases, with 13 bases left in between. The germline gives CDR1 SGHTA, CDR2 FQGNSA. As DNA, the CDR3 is TGTGCCAGCAGCTCTCCGGAGGGTAGTCAGCCCCAGCATTTT. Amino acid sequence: CASSSPEGSQPQHF.

The CDR3 sequence: CASSREPGTNTGELFF. In nucleotides, the CDR3 is TGCGCCAGCAGCCGTGAACCGGGGACGAACACCGGGGAGCTGTTTTTT. The rearrangement joins TRBV4-1 to TRBJ2-2; TRBD2 might be the D (5 bases). Trimming removed 4 bases at V and 0 bases at J, with 12 bases between. The CDR3 has 16 amino acids. Germline lookup yields CDR1 MGHRA and CDR2 YSYEKL.

CDR3 nucleotide sequence: TGCGCCAGCAGTGAGCCGACAGGGGGCGAGACCTACGAGCAGTACTTC. This encodes CASSEPTGGETYEQYF. The chain couples TRBV10-1 to TRBJ2-7; 10 nucleotides align to TRBD1. The ends lost 2 bases at V and 2 bases at J; junction bases unmatched: 6. This CDR3 has 16 residues. CDR1 and CDR2 from the germline V gene are WNHNN and SYGVQD (reference sequence).

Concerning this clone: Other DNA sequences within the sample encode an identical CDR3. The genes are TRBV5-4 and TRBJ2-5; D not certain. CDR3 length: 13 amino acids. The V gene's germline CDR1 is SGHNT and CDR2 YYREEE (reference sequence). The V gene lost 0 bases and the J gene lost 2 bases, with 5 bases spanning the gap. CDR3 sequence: CASSLATQETQYF. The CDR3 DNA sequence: TGTGCCAGCAGCTTGGCTACTCAAGAGACCCAGTACTTC. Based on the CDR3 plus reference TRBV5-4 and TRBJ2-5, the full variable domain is ETGVTQSPTHLIKTRGQQVTLRCSSQSGHNTVSWYQQALGQGPQFIFQYYREEENGRGNFPPRFSGLQFPNYSSELNVNALELDDSALYLCASSLATQETQYFGPGTRLLVL.

The CDR3 protein is CSASLPPRLHF. DNA of the CDR3: TGCAGTGCTTCCCTTCCCCCCCGACTCCACTTT. The J gene is TRBJ1-6, the V gene TRBV20-1; unclear D gene. This CDR3 has 11 residues. With 5 bases removed from V and 16 bases from J, the gap between germline ends came to 15 bases. CDR1 is DFQATT and CDR2 is SNEGSKA in the germline V gene (reference sequence).

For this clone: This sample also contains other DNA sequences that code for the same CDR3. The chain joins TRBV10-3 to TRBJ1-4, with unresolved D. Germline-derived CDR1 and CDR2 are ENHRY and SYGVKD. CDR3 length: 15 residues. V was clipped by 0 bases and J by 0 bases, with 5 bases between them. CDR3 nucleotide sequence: TGTGCCATCAGTGAGTCGGTGGCAACTAATGAAAAACTGTTTTTT. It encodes CAISESVATNEKLFF.

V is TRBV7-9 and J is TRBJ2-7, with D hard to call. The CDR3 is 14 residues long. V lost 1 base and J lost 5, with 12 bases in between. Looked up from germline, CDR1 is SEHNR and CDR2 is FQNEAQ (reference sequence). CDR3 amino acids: CASSLGIEGNEQYF. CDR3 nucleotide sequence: TGTGCCAGCAGCTTAGGGATTGAAGGGAACGAGCAGTACTTC.

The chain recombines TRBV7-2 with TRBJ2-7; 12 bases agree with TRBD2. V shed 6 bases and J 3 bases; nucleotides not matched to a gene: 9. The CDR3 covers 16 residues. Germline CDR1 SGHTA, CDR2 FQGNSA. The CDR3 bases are TGTGCCAGCAGTTACCAAGGACTAGCGGGGAACTACGAGCAGTACTTC. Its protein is CASSYQGLAGNYEQYF. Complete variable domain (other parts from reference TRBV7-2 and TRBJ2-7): GAGVSQSPSNKVTEKGKDVELRCDPISGHTALYWYRQSLGQGLEFLIYFQGNSAPDKSGLPSDRFSAERTGGSVSTLTIQRTQQEDSAVYLCASSYQGLAGNYEQYFGPGTRLTVT.

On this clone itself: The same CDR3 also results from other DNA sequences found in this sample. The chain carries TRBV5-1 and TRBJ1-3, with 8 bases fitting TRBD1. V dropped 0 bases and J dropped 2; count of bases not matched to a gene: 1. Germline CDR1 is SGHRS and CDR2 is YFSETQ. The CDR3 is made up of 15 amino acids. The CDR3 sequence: CASSLVTGAGNTIYF. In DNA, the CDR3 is TGCGCCAGCAGCTTGGTGACAGGGGCTGGAAACACCATATATTTT.

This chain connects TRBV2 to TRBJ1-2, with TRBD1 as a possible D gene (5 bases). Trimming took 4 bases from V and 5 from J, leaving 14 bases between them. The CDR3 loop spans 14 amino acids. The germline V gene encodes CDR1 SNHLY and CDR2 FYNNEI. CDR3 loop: CASSAARDRYGYTF. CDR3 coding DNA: TGTGCCAGCAGTGCTGCCCGGGACCGATATGGCTACACCTTC. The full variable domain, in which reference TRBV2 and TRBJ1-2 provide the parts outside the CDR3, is EPEVTQTPSHQVTQMGQEVILRCVPISNHLYFYWYRQILGQKVEFLVSFYNNEISEKSEIFDDQFSVERPDGSNFTLKIRSTKLEDSAMYFCASSAARDRYGYTFGSGTRLTVV.

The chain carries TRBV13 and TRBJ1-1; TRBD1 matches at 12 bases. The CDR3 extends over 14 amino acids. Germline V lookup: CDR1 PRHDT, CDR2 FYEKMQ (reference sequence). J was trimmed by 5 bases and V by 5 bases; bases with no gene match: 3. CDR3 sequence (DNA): TGTGCCAGCAGCCCGGGACAGGGGGCGACTGAAGCTTTCTTT. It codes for CASSPGQGATEAFF.

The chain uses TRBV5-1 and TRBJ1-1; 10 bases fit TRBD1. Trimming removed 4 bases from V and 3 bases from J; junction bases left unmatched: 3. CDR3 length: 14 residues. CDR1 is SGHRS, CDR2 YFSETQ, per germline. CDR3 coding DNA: TGCGCCAGCAGCAGGGGACAGGGGTACACTGAAGCTTTCTTT. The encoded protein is CASSRGQGYTEAFF. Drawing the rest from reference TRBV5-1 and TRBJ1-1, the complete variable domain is KAGVTQTPRYLIKTRGQQVTLSCSPISGHRSVSWYQQTPGQGLQFLFEYFSETQRNKGNFPGRFSGRQFSNSRSEMNVSTLELGDSALYLCASSRGQGYTEAFFGQGTRLTVV.

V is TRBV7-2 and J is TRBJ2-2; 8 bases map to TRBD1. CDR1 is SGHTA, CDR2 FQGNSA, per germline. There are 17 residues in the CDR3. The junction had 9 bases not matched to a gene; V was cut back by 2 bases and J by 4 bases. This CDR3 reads CASSLTLTGASTGELFF. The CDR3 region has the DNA TGTGCCAGCAGCTTAACCCTGACAGGGGCGAGCACCGGGGAGCTGTTTTTT.